This T cell receptor (beta chain) was recovered during a study of blood T cell repertoires in COVID-19. In the original workflow: Amplification with reference gene primers provided the estimates of nucleated cell counts. Clones were sequenced by immunoSEQ multiplex PCR, and TCRdb holds only the in-frame ones, with some missing. V, J and clone size are those of that table, while D and trimming were read from the DNA. In the table there are over 150,000 clones, less than 85% of which are singletons. This clonotype originated in a woman older than 75 with active or convalescent COVID-19. Sequencing was done on a sample of peripheral blood.

This CDR3 is CASSIFGSPETQYF. The CDR3 DNA follows: TGTGCCAGTAGTATATTTGGTAGTCCAGAGACCCAGTACTTC. The chain recombines TRBV19 with TRBJ2-5; D is ambiguous. The germline V gene encodes CDR1 LNHDA and CDR2 SQIVND (reference sequence). V lost 2 bases and J lost 4, with 11 bases in between. This CDR3 comprises 14 residues. Combining the CDR3 with reference TRBV19 and TRBJ2-5 gives the whole variable domain DGGITQSPKYLFRKEGQNVTLSCEQNLNHDAMYWYRQDPGQGLRLIYYSQIVNDFQKGDIAEGYSVSREKKESFPLTVTSAQKNPTAFYLCASSIFGSPETQYFGPGTRLLVL.